This entry lists 23 T cell receptor beta chains sequenced from one sample in a study of T cell clonotyping in hematopoietic cell transplantation. Time point defined: recipient sample about 28 days before transplant, after cytoreduction. Sequenced by immunoSEQ multiplex PCR; TCRdb stores in-frame clones only, minus some. The sample lists about 18,000 clones; more than 75% were seen once. The sequences come from peripheral blood mononuclear cells, collected before stem cell transplant. The receptors were sampled from a man aged 45-65 years with acute myeloid leukemia. Some clones in this sample may be carry-over from other donors' samples.

The V and J genes are TRBV4-1 and TRBJ1-1; tentatively, D is TRBD1 (6 bases). V was shortened by 4 bases and J by 0 bases, with 15 bases between the two germline ends. Germline loops: CDR1 MGHRA, CDR2 YSYEKL. CDR3 size: 16 residues. This CDR3 is CASSPGQGTMNTEAFF. The CDR3 nucleotides read TGCGCCAGCAGCCCGGGACAAGGAACGATGAACACTGAAGCTTTCTTT.

J is TRBJ1-3 and V is TRBV7-8; no firm D call. The CDR3 totals 15 residues. In germline, CDR1 is SGHVS, CDR2 FQNEAQ. V lost 1 base and J 2 bases, leaving 9 bases between the germline ends. DNA of the CDR3: TGTGCCAGCAGCTTAGGGGTCGGGGCTGGAAACACCATATATTTT. It specifies CASSLGVGAGNTIYF. The whole variable domain, remainder taken from reference TRBV7-8 and TRBJ1-3, is GAGVSQSPRYKVAKRGQDVALRCDPISGHVSLFWYQQALGQGPEFLTYFQNEAQLDKSGLPSDRFFAERPEGSVSTLKIQRTQQEDSAVYLCASSLGVGAGNTIYFGEGSWLTVV.

This CDR3 reads CASSELRVWSDTQYF. The CDR3 region has the DNA TGTGCCAGCAGTGAATTAAGGGTCTGGTCGGATACGCAGTATTTT. V usage is TRBV2 and J usage is TRBJ2-3; D gene unclear. Germline V gives CDR1 SNHLY, CDR2 FYNNEI. The V gene lost 2 bases and the J gene lost 6 bases, with 15 bases spanning the gap. This CDR3 contains 15 residues.

This chain uses TRBV2 with TRBJ2-7; D not resolved. CDR1 is SNHLY and CDR2 is FYNNEI in the germline V gene. The CDR3 contains 12 residues. The V end was cut by 2 bases, the J end by 7 bases, with 9 bases between. The CDR3 sequence: CASSEYYHEQYF. The CDR3 DNA follows: TGTGCCAGCAGTGAATACTACCATGAGCAGTACTTC.

Only a few counts were recorded for this clone. The V call is TRBV7-2, the J call TRBJ2-3; a weak D match, TRBD2 (5 bases). Germline values: CDR1 SGHTA, CDR2 FQGNSA. The length of the CDR3 is 14 residues. V lost 4 bases and J lost 1, with 9 bases in between. This chain's CDR3 is CASSSNGGTDTQYF. CDR3 bases: TGTGCCAGCAGCTCGAACGGGGGCACAGATACGCAGTATTTT.

This clone showed up just once. The chain couples TRBV5-6 to TRBJ1-1; D gene unclear. Trimming removed 2 bases at V and 5 bases at J, with 7 bases between. CDR1 and CDR2 (germline): SGHDT, YYEEEE. This CDR3 region has 12 residues. The CDR3 bases are TGTGCCAGCAGCTTCATGGAGACTGAAGCTTTCTTT. This codes for CASSFMETEAFF.

DNA of the CDR3: TGTGCCAGCAGCTGGGGACAGAACTATGGCTACACCTTC. Protein: CASSWGQNYGYTF. The gene calls are TRBV5-8 and TRBJ1-2; 7 nucleotides align to TRBD1. The length of the CDR3 is 13 residues. V was clipped by 3 bases and J by 2 bases; unmatched bases: 1. CDR1 and CDR2 from the germline V gene are SGHTS and YDEGEE.

The rearrangement joins TRBV7-8 to TRBJ2-3, with TRBD1 identical over 9 bases. The CDR3 runs to 15 residues. The germline gives CDR1 SGHVS, CDR2 FQNEAQ. V shed 2 bases and J 1 base; nucleotides not matched to a gene: 1. The CDR3 loop is CASSLRDRGTDTQYF. As DNA, the CDR3 is TGTGCCAGCAGCTTAAGGGACAGGGGCACAGATACGCAGTATTTT.

The chain is built from TRBV19 and TRBJ1-5; 8 positions match TRBD1. Germline V CDR1 and CDR2: LNHDA, SQIVND (reference sequence). This CDR3 is built from 15 residues. V lost 7 bases, J lost 6 bases, and 11 bases stayed unmatched. CDR3: CASTPGPGGVQPQHF. The CDR3, as DNA: TGTGCCAGTACCCCCGGGCCAGGGGGCGTTCAGCCCCAGCATTTT.

The chain couples TRBV6-5 to TRBJ2-7; perhaps TRBD1 as D (6 bases). The length of the CDR3 is 14 residues. V lost 5 bases to trimming and J lost 0 bases, with 11 bases between them. CDR1 is MNHEY and CDR2 is SVGAGI in the germline V gene. CDR3 in amino acids: CASSPTGSSYEQYF. As DNA, the CDR3 is TGTGCCAGCAGTCCAACAGGGAGCTCCTACGAGCAGTACTTC.

The chain employs TRBV15 and TRBJ2-7, with TRBD1 matching 7 bases. Germline V CDR1 and CDR2: LNHNV, YYDKDF (reference sequence). After removal of 8 bases from V and 4 bases from J, the junction contained 8 bases not matched to a gene. This CDR3 is 13 amino acids long. CDR3 region: CATGRQGEYEQYF. CDR3 coding DNA: TGTGCCACCGGAAGACAGGGAGAATACGAGCAGTACTTC.

The chain recombines TRBV5-1 with TRBJ1-2; D might be TRBD1 (5 bases). With 8 bases removed from V and 3 bases from J, the gap between germline ends came to 8 bases. This CDR3 has 11 residues. CDR1 SGHRS and CDR2 YFSETQ come from the germline V gene. CDR3 bases: TGCGCCAGTGGGGGAGACTATGGCTACACCTTC. It encodes CASGGDYGYTF.

The chain recombines TRBV5-6 with TRBJ2-5, with D possibly TRBD2 on 6 matching bases. Between the trimmed V and J ends, which lost 2 bases and 0 bases, there was a span of 14 bases. Germline CDR1 reads SGHDT; CDR2 reads YYEEEE. The CDR3 loop spans 16 amino acids. CDR3 in amino acids: CASSFNYGGDQETQYF. CDR3 DNA: TGTGCCAGCAGCTTTAACTATGGAGGGGACCAAGAGACCCAGTACTTC.

This rearrangement joins TRBV5-4 to TRBJ1-2; TRBD1 matches at 11 bases. This CDR3 has 14 residues. The ends lost 5 bases at V and 5 bases at J; junction bases unmatched: 5. CDR1 is SGHNT and CDR2 is YYREEE in the germline V gene (reference sequence). The CDR3 nucleotides are TGTGCCAGCAGTACTGGACAGGGGGCTTATGGCTACACCTTC. It yields the protein CASSTGQGAYGYTF. Full variable domain (rest looked up from reference TRBV5-4 and TRBJ1-2): ETGVTQSPTHLIKTRGQQVTLRCSSQSGHNTVSWYQQALGQGPQFIFQYYREEENGRGNFPPRFSGLQFPNYSSELNVNALELDDSALYLCASSTGQGAYGYTFGSGTRLTVV.

The CDR3 bases are TGTGCCAGCAGCCCCACGCCCTCCTCCCTCTCTGGGGCCAACGTCCTGACTTTC. This gives the protein CASSPTPSSLSGANVLTF. The V call is TRBV7-3, the J call TRBJ2-6; no clear D gene. Looked up from germline, CDR1 is SGHTA and CDR2 is FQGTGA. The CDR3 consists of 18 residues. Trimming took off 5 bases at V and 0 bases at J, with 17 bases between the two ends.

This rearrangement joins TRBV30 to TRBJ2-7, with unresolved D. Between the trimmed V and J ends, which lost 2 bases and 3 bases, there was a span of 14 bases. The CDR3 covers 14 residues. CDR1 and CDR2 from the germline V gene are GTSNPN and SVGIG (reference sequence). The CDR3 DNA is TGTGCCTGGAGTCACCCTGGACGGATCTACGAGCAGTACTTC. Residues: CAWSHPGRIYEQYF. Using reference TRBV30 and TRBJ2-7 for the parts outside the CDR3, the full variable domain is SQTIHQWPATLVQPVGSPLSLECTVEGTSNPNLYWYRQAAGRGLQLLFYSVGIGQISSEVPQNLSASRPQDRQFILSSKKLLLSDSGFYLCAWSHPGRIYEQYFGPGTRLTVT.

The chain has TRBV7-2 and TRBJ2-5; TRBD2 agrees at 8 bases. This CDR3 has 16 residues. The junction had 11 bases not matched to a gene; V was cut back by 2 bases and J by 6 bases. Germline V gives CDR1 SGHTA, CDR2 FQGNSA. DNA of the CDR3: TGTGCCAGCAGCTTAAGAATAGCGGGGTCCCCGAAGACCCAGTACTTC. Its translation: CASSLRIAGSPKTQYF.

The rearrangement uses TRBV29-1 and TRBJ1-2; no clear D gene. There are 12 residues in the CDR3. Trimming stripped 7 bases from V and 2 bases from J, with 11 bases between. In germline, CDR1 is SQVTM, CDR2 ANQGSEA. The CDR3 coding sequence is TGCAGCGCCCCAGGCCTCAACTATGGCTACACCTTC. Translating it yields CSAPGLNYGYTF. The full variable domain, rest sourced from reference TRBV29-1 and TRBJ1-2, is SAVISQKPSRDICQRGTSLTIQCQVDSQVTMMFWYRQQPGQSLTLIATANQGSEATYESGFVIDKFPISRPNLTFSTLTVSNMSPEDSSIYLCSAPGLNYGYTFGSGTRLTVV.

The rearrangement uses TRBV6-1 and TRBJ1-2; 8 bases align to TRBD1. The V and J ends lost 1 base and 3 bases, in that order; junction bases with no gene match: 4. Germline lookup yields CDR1 MNHNS and CDR2 SASEGT. This CDR3 is 15 amino acids long. Written as DNA, the CDR3 is TGTGCCAGCAGTGAAGGCCAGGGGGCGTACTATGGCTACACCTTC. Amino acids: CASSEGQGAYYGYTF.

The chain uses TRBV6-5 and TRBJ1-2, with a tentative D call TRBD1 (6 bases). This CDR3 has 13 residues. Germline assignment: CDR1 MNHEY and CDR2 SVGAGI. V was clipped by 7 bases and J by 8 bases, with 17 bases between them. CDR3 protein: CASTSLGGWGYTF. The CDR3 DNA is TGTGCCAGCACCTCCTTGGGGGGCTGGGGCTACACCTTC.

The count of this clone is one. The chain uses TRBV7-8 and TRBJ2-1; D perhaps matches TRBD1 (6 bases). The CDR3 extends over 14 amino acids. In germline, CDR1 is SGHVS, CDR2 FQNEAQ. Trimming left V 2 bases short and J 9 bases short, with 14 bases between. The CDR3 region has the DNA TGTGCCAGCAGCTTATCCCCCAGGGGCCCTGAGCAGTTCTTC. Translation: CASSLSPRGPEQFF.

V and J are TRBV18 and TRBJ2-7; D not resolved. V lost 3 bases and J lost 6, with 6 bases in between. The germline gives CDR1 KGHSH, CDR2 LQKENI. This CDR3 spans 11 amino acids. Here the CDR3 reads CASSPGREQYF. For the CDR3, the DNA is TGTGCCAGCTCACCGGGTCGCGAGCAGTACTTC.

This clone showed up just once. Given the absence of the conserved phenylalanine or tryptophan at the CDR3 end, a read error is likely. The limits of the CDR3 on the DNA are not certain, so only TCRdb's listed CDR3 is given. The chain is built from TRBV14 and TRBJ2-7; no check of the table's D call, TRBD2, against the DNA was made. Germline V lookup: CDR1 SGHDN, CDR2 FVKESK. The CDR3 is 14 amino acids long, termini counted. CDR3 region: CASSPRPPTARGKI.